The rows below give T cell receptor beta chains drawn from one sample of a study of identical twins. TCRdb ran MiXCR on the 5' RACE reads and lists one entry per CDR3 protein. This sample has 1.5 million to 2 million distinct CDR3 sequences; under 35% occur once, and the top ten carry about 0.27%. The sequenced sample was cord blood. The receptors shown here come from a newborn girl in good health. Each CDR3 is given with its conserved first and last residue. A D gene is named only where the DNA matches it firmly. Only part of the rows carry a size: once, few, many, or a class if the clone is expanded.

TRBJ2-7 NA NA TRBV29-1 CSVEGRSAWEQYF TGCAGCGTTGAGGGCAGAAGTGCCTGGGAGCAGTACTTC
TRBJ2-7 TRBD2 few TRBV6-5 CASSYALRATSEIYNEQYF TGTGCCAGCAGTTACGCCCTACGTGCGACTAGCGAGATATACAATGAGCAGTACTTC
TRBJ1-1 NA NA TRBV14 CASSQALLNTEAFF TGTGCCAGCAGCCAAGCGCTACTGAACACTGAAGCTTTCTTT
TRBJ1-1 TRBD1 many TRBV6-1 CASSEAGTGNTEAFF TGTGCCAGCAGTGAAGCTGGGACAGGGAACACTGAAGCTTTCTTT
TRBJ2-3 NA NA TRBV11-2 CASSLDWDTQYF TGTGCCAGCAGCTTAGATTGGGATACGCAGTATTTT
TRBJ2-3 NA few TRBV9 CASSVGSGSDTQYF TGTGCCAGCAGCGTAGGGTCGGGGTCAGATACGCAGTATTTT
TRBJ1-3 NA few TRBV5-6 CASSPGGRDASSGNTIYF TGTGCCAGCAGCCCTGGAGGTCGGGACGCAAGCTCTGGAAACACCATATATTTT
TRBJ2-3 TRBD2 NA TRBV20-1 CSARGLEQYF TGCAGTGCTAGGGGACTAGAGCAGTATTTT
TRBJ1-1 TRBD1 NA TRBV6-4 CASRDGTAGGEAFF TGTGCCAGCAGGGATGGGACAGCTGGGGGTGAAGCTTTCTTT
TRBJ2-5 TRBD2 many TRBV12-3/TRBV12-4 CASRSGLAPFQETQYF TGTGCCAGCAGATCTGGACTAGCGCCCTTCCAAGAGACCCAGTACTTC
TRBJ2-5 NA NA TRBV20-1 CSAYTAGETQYF TGCAGTGCTTACACTGCCGGAGAGACCCAGTACTTC
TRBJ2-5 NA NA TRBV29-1 CSVGGRLDYNEQYF TGCAGCGTTGGAGGGCGACTTGATTACAATGAGCAGTACTTC
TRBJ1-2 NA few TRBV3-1 CASSQVLRGDYGYTF TGTGCCAGCAGCCAAGTGTTGCGGGGGGACTATGGCTACACCTTC
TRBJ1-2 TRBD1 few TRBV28 CASTQGQVDYGYTF TGTGCCAGCACCCAAGGACAGGTCGACTATGGCTACACCTTC
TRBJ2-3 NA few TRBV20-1 CSAAGLTSTDTQYF TGCAGTGCCGCGGGGCTAACTAGCACAGATACGCAGTATTTT
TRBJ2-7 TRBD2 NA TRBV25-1 CASSALGLAGGKSYEQYF TGTGCCAGCAGTGCCTTGGGACTAGCGGGAGGGAAATCCTACGAGCAGTACTTC
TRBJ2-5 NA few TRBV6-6 CASSYSSGVQETQYF TGTGCCAGCAGTTACTCGTCAGGGGTTCAGGAGACCCAGTACTTC
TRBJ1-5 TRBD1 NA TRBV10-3 CAISATGRRQPQHF TGTGCCATCAGTGCGACAGGGAGGCGTCAGCCCCAGCATTTT
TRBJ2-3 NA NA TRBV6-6 CASRVVPGADTQYF TGTGCCAGCAGGGTGGTCCCAGGAGCAGATACGCAGTATTTT
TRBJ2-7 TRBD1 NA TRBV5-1 CASSLGTGGRTFYEQYF TGCGCCAGCAGCTTGGGTACAGGGGGCAGAACTTTCTACGAGCAGTACTTC
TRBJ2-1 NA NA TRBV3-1 CASSQDMAVQFF TGTGCCAGCAGCCAAGATATGGCGGTGCAGTTCTTC
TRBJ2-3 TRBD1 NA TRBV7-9 CTSIRTGGTDTQYF TGTACCAGCATCCGGACAGGGGGAACAGATACGCAGTATTTT
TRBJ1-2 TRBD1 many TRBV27 CASSQRQGNYGYTF TGTGCCAGCAGTCAAAGACAGGGAAACTATGGCTACACCTTC
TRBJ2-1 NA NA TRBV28 CASSLQGPETQFF TGTGCCAGCAGCTTACAGGGCCCCGAGACCCAGTTCTTC
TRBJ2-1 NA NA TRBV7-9 CASSSHLASYEQFF TGTGCCAGCAGCTCCCATCTAGCGTCCTACGAGCAGTTCTTC
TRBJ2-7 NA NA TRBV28 CASTPFWGRGSYEQYF TGTGCCAGCACCCCATTTTGGGGCAGGGGCTCCTACGAGCAGTACTTC
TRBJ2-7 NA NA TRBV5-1 CASSLRPGDEQYF TGCGCCAGCAGCCTTCGACCGGGCGACGAGCAGTACTTC
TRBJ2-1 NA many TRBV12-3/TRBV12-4 CASSPDSSSYNEQFF TGTGCCAGCAGCCCGGACTCGAGCTCCTACAATGAGCAGTTCTTC
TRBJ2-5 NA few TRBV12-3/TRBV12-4 CASELGRGTQYF TGTGCCAGCGAGCTAGGCCGGGGGACCCAGTACTTC
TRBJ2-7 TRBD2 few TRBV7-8 CASSGRGLAGVGEQYF TGTGCCAGCAGCGGCAGGGGACTAGCGGGAGTAGGTGAGCAGTACTTC
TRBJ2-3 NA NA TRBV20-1 CSALTSWDTQYF TGCAGTGCTCTGACTAGTTGGGATACGCAGTATTTT
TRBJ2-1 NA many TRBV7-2 CASSLIIELDEQFF TGTGCCAGCAGCTTAATAATTGAGCTTGACGAGCAGTTCTTC
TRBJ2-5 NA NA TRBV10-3 CAISEGAPEYNEQYF TGTGCCATCAGTGAGGGTGCGCCGGAGTACAATGAGCAGTACTTC
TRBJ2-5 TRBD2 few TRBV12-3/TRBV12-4 CASSLGLAGRAQYF TGTGCCAGCAGTTTAGGACTAGCGGGAAGGGCCCAGTACTTC
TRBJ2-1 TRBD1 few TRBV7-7 CASSTLPLQGIPSYNEQFF TGTGCTAGCAGCACCTTACCGCTACAGGGGATACCTTCCTACAATGAGCAGTTCTTC
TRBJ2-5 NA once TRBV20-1 CSARPGVYETQYF TGCAGTGCTAGGCCGGGGGTATACGAGACCCAGTACTTC
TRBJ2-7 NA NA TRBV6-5 CASKGVEQYF TGTGCCAGCAAGGGAGTCGAGCAGTACTTC
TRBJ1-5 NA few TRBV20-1 CSARARANQPQHF TGCAGTGCTAGAGCCAGGGCCAATCAGCCCCAGCATTTT
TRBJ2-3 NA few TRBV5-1 CASSGGAGLSTDTQYF TGCGCCAGCAGCGGAGGGGCTGGGCTCTCCACAGATACGCAGTATTTT
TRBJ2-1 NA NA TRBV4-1 CASSTRGVRYDEQFF TGCGCCAGCAGCACCCGAGGGGTGAGGTACGATGAGCAGTTCTTC
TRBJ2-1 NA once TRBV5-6 CASSLSRWEENNEQFF TGTGCCAGCAGCTTGTCCCGATGGGAGGAAAACAATGAGCAGTTCTTC
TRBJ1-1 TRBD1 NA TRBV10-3 CAISQGAGEAFF TGTGCCATCAGTCAGGGGGCAGGTGAAGCTTTCTTT
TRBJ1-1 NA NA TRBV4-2 CASSQERQGSTEAFF TGTGCCAGCAGCCAAGAAAGGCAAGGGAGCACTGAAGCTTTCTTT
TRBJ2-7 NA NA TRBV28 CASSGRLVPDSYELYF TGTGCCAGCAGTGGAAGACTAGTTCCGGACTCCTACGAGCTGTACTTC
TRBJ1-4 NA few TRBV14 CASSPRSWTNEKLFF TGTGCCAGCAGCCCTCGGTCGTGGACTAATGAAAAACTGTTTTTT
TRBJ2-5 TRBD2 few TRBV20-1 CSASPGLAEETQYF TGCAGTGCTAGCCCTGGACTAGCGGAAGAGACCCAGTACTTC
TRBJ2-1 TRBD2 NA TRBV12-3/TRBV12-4 CASSLAGGWDEQFF TGTGCCAGCAGTTTAGCGGGGGGGTGGGATGAGCAGTTCTTC
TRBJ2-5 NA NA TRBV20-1 CSARVGGEGTQYF TGCAGTGCCAGAGTGGGCGGGGAAGGGACCCAGTACTTC
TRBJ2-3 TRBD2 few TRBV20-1 CSARAGGKSTDTQYF TGCAGTGCTAGAGCGGGGGGGAAGAGCACAGATACGCAGTATTTT
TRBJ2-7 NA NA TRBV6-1 CASSEAGLTYEQYF TGTGCCAGCAGTGAAGCAGGACTTACCTACGAGCAGTACTTC
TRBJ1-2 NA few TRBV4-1 CASSQDVSGHGYTF TGCGCCAGCAGCCAAGATGTGTCAGGGCATGGCTACACCTTC